This is a list of T cell receptor beta chains from one sample in a study of T cell responses to AZD1222 COVID-19 vaccine. Clones were sequenced by immunoSEQ multiplex PCR, and TCRdb holds only the in-frame ones, with some missing. The data show 90,000 to 120,000 clones, about 92% seen once. Sequencing used peripheral blood, obtained on day 0 of AZD1222 vaccination. The receptors originated from an adult in good health. Both conserved end residues are part of each CDR3. The D gene is left open where the match is weak. Clone size, where shown, is once, few, many, or a class for clones that have expanded.

J gene	D gene	clone size	V gene	CDR3 protein	CDR3 DNA
TRBJ1-1	.	.	TRBV29-1	CSVEQGNTEAFF	TGCAGCGTTGAGCAGGGGAACACTGAAGCTTTCTTT
TRBJ1-5	.	.	TRBV14	CASSLQGGQPQHF	TGTGCCAGCAGTCTACAGGGAGGTCAGCCCCAGCATTTT
TRBJ1-2	.	once	TRBV19	CASSIGALYGYTF	TGTGCCAGTAGTATTGGGGCACTATATGGCTACACCTTC
TRBJ2-3	.	.	TRBV19	CASSTQTSTDTQYF	TGTGCCAGTAGTACCCAGACTAGCACAGATACGCAGTATTTT
TRBJ2-6	.	once	TRBV13	CASSSMGGGANVLTF	TGTGCCAGCAGCTCAATGGGTGGTGGGGCCAACGTCCTGACTTTC
TRBJ1-5	.	.	TRBV18	CASSPMGGEPQHF	TGTGCCAGCTCACCGATGGGCGGAGAGCCCCAGCATTTT
TRBJ2-5	TRBD2	.	TRBV2	CASRLAGAQRVQYF	TGTGCCAGCAGGCTAGCGGGGGCCCAAAGGGTCCAGTACTTC
TRBJ1-1	.	.	TRBV28	CASTSWIEAFF	TGTGCCAGCACCAGCTGGATTGAAGCTTTCTTT
TRBJ1-1	.	.	TRBV7-9	CASSPPGMSRTEAFF	TGTGCCAGCAGCCCCCCCGGGATGTCGAGGACTGAAGCTTTCTTT
TRBJ2-7	.	.	TRBV29-1	CSVETDGPYEQYF	TGCAGCGTTGAGACGGACGGTCCCTACGAGCAGTACTTC
TRBJ1-5	.	.	TRBV27	CASSLAGIGNQPQHF	TGTGCCAGCAGTTTGGCCGGGATTGGGAATCAGCCCCAGCATTTT
TRBJ1-1	.	.	TRBV29-1	CSVEIRAAKGTEAFF	TGCAGCGTTGAAATTAGGGCGGCGAAGGGCACTGAAGCTTTCTTT
TRBJ2-7	TRBD1	.	TRBV19	CASSKGDSGNEQYF	TGTGCCAGTAGTAAGGGGGACAGTGGGAACGAGCAGTACTTC
TRBJ1-3	.	.	TRBV14	CASSQMPGTGNTIYF	TGTGCCAGCAGCCAGATGCCCGGAACTGGAAACACCATATATTTT
TRBJ1-3	.	.	TRBV21-1	CASSKGNSQGDVGNTIYF	TGTGCCAGCAGCAAAGGGAATAGTCAGGGGGACGTTGGAAACACCATATATTTT
TRBJ2-1	.	few	TRBV15	CATSRPGFGDRGISYNEQFF	TGTGCCACCAGCAGGCCTGGGTTCGGGGACCGGGGGATATCCTACAATGAGCAGTTCTTC
TRBJ2-1	TRBD2	.	TRBV19	CASSPGLAGGPGNEQFF	TGTGCCAGTAGTCCGGGACTAGCGGGAGGGCCAGGCAATGAGCAGTTCTTC
TRBJ2-7	.	.	TRBV2	CASKRGTSSSYEQYF	TGTGCCAGCAAAAGGGGGACTTCAAGCTCCTACGAGCAGTACTTC